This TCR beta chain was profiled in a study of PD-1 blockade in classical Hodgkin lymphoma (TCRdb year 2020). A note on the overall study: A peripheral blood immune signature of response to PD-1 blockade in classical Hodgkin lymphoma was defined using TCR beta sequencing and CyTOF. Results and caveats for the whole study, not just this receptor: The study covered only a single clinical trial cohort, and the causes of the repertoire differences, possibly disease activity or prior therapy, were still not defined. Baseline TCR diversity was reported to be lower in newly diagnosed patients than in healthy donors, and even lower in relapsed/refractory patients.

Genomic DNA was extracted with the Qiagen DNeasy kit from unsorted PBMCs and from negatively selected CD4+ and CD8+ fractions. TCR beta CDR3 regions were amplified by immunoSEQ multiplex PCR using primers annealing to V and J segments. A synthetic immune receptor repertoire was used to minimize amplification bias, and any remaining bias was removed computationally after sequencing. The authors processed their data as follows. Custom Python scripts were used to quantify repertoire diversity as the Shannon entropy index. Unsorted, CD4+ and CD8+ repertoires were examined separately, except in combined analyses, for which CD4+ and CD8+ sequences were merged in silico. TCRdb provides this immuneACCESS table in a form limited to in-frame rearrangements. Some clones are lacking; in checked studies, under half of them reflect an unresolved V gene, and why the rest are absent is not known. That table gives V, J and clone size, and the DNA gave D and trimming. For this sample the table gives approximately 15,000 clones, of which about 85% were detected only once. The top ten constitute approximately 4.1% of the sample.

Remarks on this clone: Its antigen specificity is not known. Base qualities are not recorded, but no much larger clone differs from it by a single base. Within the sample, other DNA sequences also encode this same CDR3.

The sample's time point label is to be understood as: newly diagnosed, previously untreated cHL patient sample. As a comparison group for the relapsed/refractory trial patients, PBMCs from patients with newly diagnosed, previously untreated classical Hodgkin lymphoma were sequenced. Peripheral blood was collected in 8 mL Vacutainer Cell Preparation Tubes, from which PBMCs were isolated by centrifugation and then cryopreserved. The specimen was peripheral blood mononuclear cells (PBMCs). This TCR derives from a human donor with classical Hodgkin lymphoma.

The DNA is TGTGCCAGCAGTGGACAGAGGTACAATGAGCAGTTCTTC. This yields the protein CASSGQRYNEQFF. The chain is encoded by TRBV2 joined to TRBJ2-1; TRBD1 is perhaps the D gene, given 5 matching bases. The CDR3 has 13 amino acids, counting the end cysteine and phenylalanine. Here the CDR3 DNA is all that survives: 39 bases in frame from base 1. Via the germline V gene, CDR1 is SNHLY and CDR2 FYNNEI. Trimming removed 4 bases from V and 4 bases from J, leaving 8 bases between the germline ends.